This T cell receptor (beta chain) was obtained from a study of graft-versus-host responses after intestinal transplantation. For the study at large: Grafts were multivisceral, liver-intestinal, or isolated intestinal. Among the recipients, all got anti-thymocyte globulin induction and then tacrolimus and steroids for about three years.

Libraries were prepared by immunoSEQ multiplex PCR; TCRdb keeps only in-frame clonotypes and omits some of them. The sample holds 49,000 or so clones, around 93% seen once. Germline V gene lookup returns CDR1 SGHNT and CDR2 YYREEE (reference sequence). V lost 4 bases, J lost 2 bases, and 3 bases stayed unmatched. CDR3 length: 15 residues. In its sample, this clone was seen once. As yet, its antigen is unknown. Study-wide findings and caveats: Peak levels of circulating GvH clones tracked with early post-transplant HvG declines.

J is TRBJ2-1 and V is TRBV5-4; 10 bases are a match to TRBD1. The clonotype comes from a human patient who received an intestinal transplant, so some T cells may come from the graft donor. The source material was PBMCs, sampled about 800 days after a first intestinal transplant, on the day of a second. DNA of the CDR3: TGTGCCAGCAGCCTCGACAGGGGGCCCTACAATGAGCAGTTCTTC. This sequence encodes CASSLDRGPYNEQFF.